A single sample is the source of the 30 T cell receptor beta chains below, sequenced in a study of tumor and adjacent non-tumor tissue in lung cancer. Three rounds of nested PCR, following a modified ARM-PCR protocol, produced the TCRbeta library. MiXCR, run by TCRdb on the multiplex PCR reads, gives a single entry per CDR3 protein. The data hold about 60,000 distinct CDR3 sequences, with 61% observed a single time. RNA was extracted from bulk tissue without any cell sorting. More than 3 cm separated this lung sample from the edge of the tumor. The material sequenced was distant non-tumor lung tissue. These receptors were collected from a man between 65 and 80 years old with non-small cell lung cancer.

V and J are TRBV11-2 and TRBJ2-5; either TRBD1 or TRBD2 may supply D (5 bases each). Germline CDR1 is SGHAT and CDR2 is FQNNGV. V was pared by 2 bases and J by 14 bases, with 27 bases between. CDR3 size: 16 residues. The CDR3 reads CASSLLGVGVGETHYF. DNA for the CDR3: TGTGCCAGCAGCTTACTTGGCGTGGGGGTAGGGGAGACTCATTACTTC.

Concerning this clonotype itself: Because the CDR3 is missing its conserved closing phenylalanine or tryptophan, this is likely a read error. The CDR3 sequence is CASRRDSYEQYL. The CDR3 coding sequence is TGTGCCAGCAGGCGGGACAGCTACGAGCAGTACTTG. The chain combines TRBV6-1 with TRBJ2-7; D is possibly TRBD1 (7 bases). The CDR3 covers 12 residues. CDR1 is MNHNS, CDR2 SASEGT, per germline. Trimming stripped 6 bases from V and 3 bases from J, with 9 bases between.

There are many counts of this clonotype. The V and J genes are TRBV14 and TRBJ2-1, with no clear D. Trimming cost V 7 bases and J 6 bases, with 16 bases left between them. The CDR3 has 14 amino acids. CDR1 SGHDN and CDR2 FVKESK come from the germline V gene. CDR3 nucleotide sequence: TGTGCCAGCACCCCGTATAAGGGTAGCAATGAGCAGTTCTTC. It encodes CASTPYKGSNEQFF.

The rearrangement links TRBV6-4 to TRBJ2-4, with TRBD2 matching 8 bases. Germline assignment: CDR1 MRHNA and CDR2 SNTAGT. This CDR3 has 14 amino acids. V was pared by 6 bases and J by 10 bases, with 11 bases of the junction left unmatched. The CDR3 spells CASSESGSARIQYF. For the CDR3, the DNA is TGTGCCAGCAGCGAAAGCGGGAGTGCCCGTATTCAGTACTTC.

For this clonotype: This may arise from a read error, as a much more abundant clone is one base away. This chain joins TRBV5-1 and TRBJ2-3; TRBD2 aligns across 10 bases. Per germline, CDR1 SGHRS and CDR2 YFSETQ. CDR3 length: 16 amino acids. The CDR3 coding sequence is TGCGCCAGCAGCTCCGGGACTAGCGTCAGCACAGATACGCATTATTTT. Its protein product is CASSSGTSVSTDTHYF.

A remark on this clonotype: At one end the junction does not follow the germline gene, possibly because of a read error. This chain links TRBV11-2 with TRBJ2-1; D uncertain. Germline lookup yields CDR1 SGHAT and CDR2 FQNNGV. The CDR3 extends over 16 amino acids. As DNA, the CDR3 is TGTACCAGCAGATTGGATCCAGAGAGCTCCTACAATGAGCAGTTCTTC. It translates to CTSRLDPESSYNEQFF.

Of note for this clonotype: A clone one base away is much larger, so this may be a read error. The gene calls are TRBV6-5 and TRBJ1-3, with D possibly being TRBD1 (6 bases). CDR3 length: 15 amino acids. The V gene's germline CDR1 is MNHEY and CDR2 SVGAGI. The CDR3 sequence is CASSYSRGSGNTTYF. The CDR3 coding sequence is TGTGCCAGCAGTTACTCCAGGGGATCTGGAAACACCACATATTTT.

Turning to this clonotype: This may stem from a read error, because a much larger clone lies one nucleotide away. V usage is TRBV30 and J usage is TRBJ1-2, with D possibly TRBD1 on 5 matching bases. The germline V gene encodes CDR1 GTSNPN and CDR2 SVGIG (reference sequence). Trimming shortened V by 0 bases and J by 4 bases, and 15 bases separated the two germline ends. The CDR3 consists of 15 residues. This CDR3 reads CAWSVFEPGGYGYTF. CDR3 DNA: TGTGCCTGGAGTGTATTTGAGCCCGGGGGCTATGGCTACACCTTC.

As regards this clonotype: Given the absence of the conserved phenylalanine or tryptophan at the CDR3 end, a read error is likely. The J gene is TRBJ1-1, the V gene TRBV5-4; 8 nucleotides match TRBD1. Germline-derived CDR1 and CDR2 are SGHNT and YYREEE (reference sequence). The CDR3 sequence is 13 residues long. For the CDR3, the DNA is TGTGTCGTCTCCAGGGGGCGAAACACTGAAGCTTTCCTT. Residues: CVVSRGRNTEAFL.

Remarks on this clonotype: A single base separates this from a much larger clone, so it may be a read error. The rearrangement joins TRBV7-9 to TRBJ2-2; unclear D gene. Germline V gene lookup returns CDR1 SEHNR and CDR2 FQNEAQ (reference sequence). V gave up 9 bases and J gave up 4 bases, with 9 bases separating them. CDR3 size: 12 residues. CDR3 region: CASGVSTGELFF. For the CDR3, the DNA is TGTGCCAGTGGGGTCAGCACCGGGGAGCTGTTTTTT.

About this clonotype itself: The conserved phenylalanine or tryptophan normally closing the CDR3 is absent here, so this likely arose from a read error. The rearrangement joins TRBV6-5 to TRBJ1-5; 7 nucleotides line up with TRBD1. The CDR3 covers 14 residues. V gave up 2 bases and J gave up 7 bases; unmatched junction bases: 5. Germline V gives CDR1 MNHEY, CDR2 SVGAGI. The CDR3, as DNA: TGTGCCAGCAGTTACGGAGGGGGCATGCAGCCCCAGCATCTT. This encodes CASSYGGGMQPQHL.

In the case of this clonotype: As the CDR3 is not closed by the conserved phenylalanine or tryptophan, this likely results from a read error. V and J are TRBV12-3 or TRBV12-4 and TRBJ1-2; D is unresolved. The CDR3 has 11 residues. Trimming cost V 5 bases and J 3 bases, with 4 bases left between them. In nucleotides, the CDR3 is TGTGCCAGCAGTGGGGACTATGGCTACACCATC. It yields the protein CASSGDYGYTI.

Regarding this clonotype: One junction end disagrees with the germline gene, perhaps due to a read error. The V gene is TRBV28, the J gene TRBJ2-3; weak D call: TRBD1 (5 bases). The CDR3 has 14 residues. The germline CDR1 and CDR2 sequences are MDHEN and SYDVKM. CDR3 nucleotides: TGTACCAGCAGTTTAGACCAGGGCGGAGATACGCAGTATTTT. This translates into CTSSLDQGGDTQYF.

The sample holds many counts of this clonotype. The chain uses TRBV12-3 or TRBV12-4 and TRBJ2-7; 13 bases fit TRBD2. V shed 6 bases, J shed 4 bases, and the junction held 3 bases outside the gene matches. The CDR3 is 14 residues long. CDR3 sequence reads: CASRPTSGGYEQYF. The CDR3 region has the DNA TGTGCCAGCAGACCGACTAGCGGGGGGTACGAGCAGTACTTC.

In regard to this clonotype: A much larger clone is a single base away; this may be a read error. The V and J genes are TRBV29-1 and TRBJ2-1; 9 positions match TRBD1. The germline V gene encodes CDR1 SQVTM and CDR2 ANQGSEA. J lost 9 bases, V lost 7 bases, and 10 bases had no gene match. CDR3 length equals 13 residues. CDR3 sequence (DNA): TGCAGCGGGCGGGACAGGGCTGGCAGTGAGCAGTTCTTC. Amino acid sequence: CSGRDRAGSEQFF.

In its sample, this clonotype was seen a few times. The genes are TRBV20-1 and TRBJ2-4; 9 bases are a match to TRBD1. Germline V gene lookup returns CDR1 DFQATT and CDR2 SNEGSKA (reference sequence). Trimming removed 5 bases from V and 5 bases from J; junction bases left unmatched: 4. CDR3 length equals 13 residues. The CDR3 loop reads CSAGQGTENIQYF. The CDR3 DNA reads as TGCAGTGCTGGACAGGGGACTGAAAACATTCAGTACTTC.

Concerning this clonotype: This may be a read error, as it is one base from a much larger clone. The chain links TRBV5-4 to TRBJ2-7, with D hard to call. CDR3 length: 14 residues. Germline CDR1 is SGHNT and CDR2 is YYREEE (reference sequence). V was clipped by 0 bases and J by 6 bases, with 13 bases between them. The CDR3 DNA sequence: TGTGCCAGCAGCTTGGACGACGCCTCGGTCGAGCAGTACTTC. The encoded protein is CASSLDDASVEQYF.

The table lists this clonotype with a few counts. This chain connects TRBV6-5 to TRBJ2-1; 8 bases agree with TRBD2. After removal of 9 bases from V and 6 bases from J, the junction contained 19 bases not matched to a gene. Germline values: CDR1 MNHEY, CDR2 SVGAGI. This CDR3 has 17 amino acids. CDR3 loop: CASRRLAGGRSGNEQFF. As DNA, the CDR3 is TGTGCCAGTAGACGACTTGCGGGAGGACGATCGGGCAATGAGCAGTTCTTC.

This clonotype was seen a few times. The rearrangement joins TRBV24-1 to TRBJ2-1; tentative D call: TRBD1 (7 bases). The CDR3 has 16 amino acids. Germline V lookup: CDR1 KGHDR, CDR2 SFDVKD. The V end lost 2 bases, the J end lost 10 bases, and 20 bases lay between the germline ends. The CDR3 protein is CATSDSGAGGLREQFF. The CDR3, as DNA: TGTGCCACCAGTGATTCTGGGGCAGGGGGACTCCGGGAGCAGTTCTTC.

This clonotype was found once. No conserved phenylalanine or tryptophan is present at the end of the CDR3, so a read error is the likely explanation. The limits of the CDR3 on the DNA are not certain, so only TCRdb's listed CDR3 is given. The CDR3 loop is CASSVGVYERYS. The chain uses TRBV6-1 and TRBJ2-7. Germline CDR1 reads MNHNS; CDR2 reads SASEGT. The CDR3 is made up of 12 amino acids, end residues included.

Concerning this clonotype itself: A much more abundant neighbour one base away suggests this may be a read error. It is likely a read error, because the conserved phenylalanine at the end of the CDR3 is missing. This chain uses TRBV10-3 with TRBJ1-5; D is perhaps TRBD1 (6 bases). Looked up from germline, CDR1 is ENHRY and CDR2 is SYGVKD. This CDR3 has 13 amino acids. In nucleotides, the CDR3 is TGTGTCATTAACAGGGAGAGCAATCAGCCCCAGCATTTG. As protein: CVINRESNQPQHL.

The V call is TRBV7-9, the J call TRBJ2-7, with 10 bases matching TRBD1. The CDR3 runs to 14 residues. Germline lookup yields CDR1 SEHNR and CDR2 FQNEAQ (reference sequence). V dropped 6 bases and J dropped 6; count of bases not matched to a gene: 8. CDR3 nucleotide sequence: TGTGCCAGCAGTTCCGGGACAGGGGCCAGCGAGCAGTACTTC. As protein: CASSSGTGASEQYF.

A note on this clonotype: Sequence at one end of the junction differs from germline and may be a read error. The chain is built from TRBV11-3 and TRBJ2-1, with D possibly TRBD2 on 6 matching bases. CDR3 size: 15 residues. Per the germline V gene, CDR1 is SGHNT and CDR2 is YENEEA. CDR3 residues: CVSSFLSGVNNELFF. For the CDR3, the DNA is TGTGTCAGCAGCTTTCTATCGGGGGTTAACAATGAGCTGTTCTTC. Drawing the rest from reference TRBV11-3 and TRBJ2-1, the complete variable domain is EAGVVQSPRYKIIEKKQPVAFWCNPISGHNTLYWYLQNLGQGPELLIRYENEEAVDDSQLPKDRFSAERLKGVDSTLKIQPAELGDSAVYLCVSSFLSGVNNELFFGPGTRLTVL.

The count of this clonotype is one. This CDR3 fails to terminate in the conserved phenylalanine or tryptophan, so it likely reflects a read error. The rearrangement uses TRBV6-1 and TRBJ2-4, with TRBD2 as a possible D gene (6 bases). There are 15 residues in the CDR3. Germline loops: CDR1 MNHNS, CDR2 SASEGT. The CDR3 DNA reads TGTGCCAGCAGTGATTTAGCGGTAGCCAAAGACATTCAGTACTTG. Protein sequence: CASSDLAVAKDIQYL.

This clonotype was seen only a few times. Given a much more abundant clone one base away, this may be a read error. The rearrangement joins TRBV29-1 to TRBJ2-7; perhaps TRBD1 as D (5 bases). Between the trimmed V and J ends, which lost 4 bases and 3 bases, there was a span of 13 bases. The germline CDR1 and CDR2 sequences are SQVTM and ANQGSEA. CDR3 length: 13 amino acids. CDR3: CSVVEAGHYEQYF. CDR3 nucleotides: TGCAGCGTTGTAGAGGCAGGGCACTACGAGCAGTACTTC.

A word on this clonotype: Compared with germline, one end of the junction differs, possibly owing to a read error. The chain links TRBV5-4 to TRBJ2-5, with D hard to call. The V gene's germline CDR1 is SGHNT and CDR2 YYREEE (reference sequence). CDR3 length: 14 amino acids. CDR3 loop: CASSSDRSQETQYF. The CDR3 nucleotides are TGTGCTAGCAGTTCCGACCGGTCGCAAGAGACCCAGTACTTC.

This clonotype was picked up a small number of times. At one boundary the junction diverges from the germline segment, which might be a read error. The J gene is TRBJ1-1, the V gene TRBV4-1, with D perhaps matching TRBD1 (5 bases). Germline V gene sequence: CDR1 MGHRA, CDR2 YSYEKL. The CDR3 runs to 12 residues. DNA of the CDR3: TGCGCCAGCAGCCTTGGCGGGGGTGAAGCTCTCTTT. This encodes CASSLGGGEALF.

A note on this clonotype: The germline gene is not matched at one end of the junction; a read error may be the cause. This chain uses TRBV20-1 with TRBJ1-5; D call uncertain. The CDR3 has 13 residues. Germline-derived CDR1 and CDR2 are DFQATT and SNEGSKA (reference sequence). In DNA form, the CDR3 reads TGCAGTCCTAGGGCCGATAGCAATCATCCCCAGCATTTT. Its protein is CSPRADSNHPQHF.

Worth noting for this clonotype: Compared with germline, one end of the junction differs, possibly owing to a read error. This sequence joins TRBV6-1 and TRBJ1-2; tentative D call: TRBD1 (5 bases). This CDR3 comprises 13 residues. Germline-derived CDR1 and CDR2 are MNHNS and SASEGT. CDR3 region: CASRFDGAYGYTF. In nucleotides, the CDR3 is TGCGCCAGCAGATTTGACGGGGCCTATGGCTACACCTTC.

Comment on this clonotype: Without the conserved terminal phenylalanine or tryptophan, this CDR3 likely stems from a read error. It is unclear where the CDR3 begins or ends on the DNA, so no DNA is shown, and the CDR3 is as TCRdb lists it. This sequence joins TRBV7-9 and TRBJ2-1; the table's D call, TRBD1, has no DNA check behind it. Germline V gene sequence: CDR1 SEHNR, CDR2 FQNEAQ (reference sequence). The CDR3 comprises 15 residues, both ends counted. The CDR3 loop is CASTGGGASYNEQSI.